These 30 T cell receptor beta chains were all obtained from the same sample, sequenced in a study of spatial heterogeneity in lung cancer. The time point denotes: sample taken at primary tumor resection. Tumor, nontumor lung or frozen PBMC supplied whole RNA that was sequenced unsorted. TCRdb re-called the 5' RACE reads through MiXCR, storing one row per CDR3 protein. The sample records roughly 16,000 distinct CDR3 sequences, 20% to 25% being singletons. The sequenced sample was PBMCs, obtained at surgery. The receptor set was obtained from a female donor with early-stage non-small cell lung cancer.

The chain joins TRBV5-4 to TRBJ1-6; D is unclear. The V end lost 5 bases, the J end lost 5 bases, and 11 bases lay between the germline ends. Germline CDR1 reads SGHNT; CDR2 reads YYREEE (reference sequence). This CDR3 has 14 amino acids. The CDR3 DNA reads TGTGCCAGCAGTGACGGTCTCGATAATTCACCCCTCCACTTT. It yields the protein CASSDGLDNSPLHF.

This clonotype was observed at least ten times. This CDR3 reads CASSEFGQGVEAFF. As DNA, the CDR3 is TGTGCCAGCAGTGAATTCGGGCAGGGTGTTGAAGCTTTCTTT. The chain employs TRBV25-1 and TRBJ1-1, with TRBD1 as a possible D gene (5 bases). The CDR3 runs to 14 residues. The V gene's germline CDR1 is MGHDK and CDR2 SYGVNS. Trimming took off 1 base at V and 7 bases at J, with 13 bases between the two ends.

The table lists this clonotype with many counts. J is TRBJ2-3 and V is TRBV11-2; 8 nucleotides line up with TRBD2. Per the germline V gene, CDR1 is SGHAT and CDR2 is FQNNGV. The CDR3 runs to 14 residues. V dropped 5 bases and J dropped 3; count of bases not matched to a gene: 4. In nucleotides, the CDR3 is TGTGCCAGCAGCGTCAGACTAGCGACAGATACGCAGTATTTT. Translation: CASSVRLATDTQYF.

V is TRBV28 and J is TRBJ2-5, with 8 bases matching TRBD1. V lost 2 bases, J lost 6 bases, and 8 bases stayed unmatched. Per germline, CDR1 MDHEN and CDR2 SYDVKM. The CDR3 spans 15 residues. The CDR3 reads CASSLSSRGLKTQYF. The CDR3 DNA reads as TGTGCCAGCAGTTTAAGTAGCAGGGGGCTAAAGACCCAGTACTTC.

The table lists this clonotype with many counts. The V and J genes are TRBV11-1 and TRBJ1-6; D unclear. V lost 5 bases and J lost 13, with 12 bases in between. Germline V CDR1 and CDR2: SGHAT, FQDESV (reference sequence). This CDR3 is 12 amino acids long. The CDR3 loop is CASSMGPLPLHF. The CDR3 DNA sequence: TGTGCCAGCAGCATGGGCCCGCTCCCCCTCCACTTT.

In its sample, this clonotype is medium-sized. The gene calls are TRBV20-1 and TRBJ2-5; 7 bases map to TRBD2. The CDR3 loop spans 13 amino acids. V was pared by 0 bases and J by 4 bases, with 2 bases of the junction left unmatched. The V gene's germline CDR1 is DFQATT and CDR2 SNEGSKA (reference sequence). The CDR3 protein is CSARDPSGETQYF. For the CDR3, the DNA is TGCAGTGCTAGAGATCCTAGCGGAGAGACCCAGTACTTC.

The chain combines TRBV7-6 with TRBJ2-1; D not resolved. The CDR3 has 16 residues. Trimming left V 1 base short and J 2 bases short, with 12 bases between. Germline assignment: CDR1 SGHVS and CDR2 FNYEAQ. CDR3 region: CASSLDGGFTYNEQFF. The DNA for the CDR3 is TGTGCCAGCAGCTTAGATGGTGGATTCACCTACAATGAGCAGTTCTTC.

This clonotype appeared many times. The V gene is TRBV28, the J gene TRBJ2-7; the D is unclear. The germline gives CDR1 MDHEN, CDR2 SYDVKM. The CDR3 spans 13 residues. Deletions cut 2 bases from V and 0 bases from J, with 5 bases between. The CDR3 coding sequence is TGTGCCAGCAGTTTAGGCAGCTCCTACGAGCAGTACTTC. Translation gives CASSLGSSYEQYF.

Sample share makes this clonotype medium-sized. The CDR3 protein is CASSPGQAAIGYTF. CDR3 DNA sequence: TGTGCCAGCAGTCCGGGACAGGCGGCGATTGGCTACACCTTC. The chain uses TRBV28 and TRBJ1-2; TRBD1 agrees at 8 bases. Per the germline V gene, CDR1 is MDHEN and CDR2 is SYDVKM. This CDR3 contains 14 residues. With 5 bases clipped from V and 7 bases from J, the junction kept 9 bases outside the gene matches.

DNA of the CDR3: TGTGCCAGCAGGCTAACAGGGAGCCCCTCTGGGGCCAACGTCCTGACTTTC. It yields the protein CASRLTGSPSGANVLTF. The chain has TRBV6-5 and TRBJ2-6; the D gene is possibly TRBD1 (6 bases). This CDR3 contains 17 residues. Germline-derived CDR1 and CDR2 are MNHEY and SVGAGI. Trimming removed 6 bases at V and 0 bases at J, with 15 bases between.

This clonotype has a handful of counts. The chain couples TRBV12-5 to TRBJ1-2; no firm D call. The CDR3 loop spans 13 amino acids. V gave up 1 base and J gave up 2 bases, with 5 bases separating them. CDR1 LGHNT and CDR2 FRNRAP come from the germline V gene. The CDR3 here is CASGLGLNYGYTF. CDR3 bases: TGTGCTAGTGGTTTGGGCCTAAACTATGGCTACACCTTC.

This clonotype was observed many times. The CDR3, as DNA: TGTGCCAGCAGTTACTCCGGCGGGAGGGCCTACAATGAGCAGTTCTTC. Its translation: CASSYSGGRAYNEQFF. V and J are TRBV6-5 and TRBJ2-1; 9 bases are a match to TRBD2. CDR1 and CDR2 (germline): MNHEY, SVGAGI. Trimming took 0 bases from V and 2 from J; bases not matched to a gene: 2. CDR3 length: 16 residues.

This clonotype is labeled medium-sized (0.01 to 0.1%). The rearrangement links TRBV16 to TRBJ1-5; D is ambiguous. The V end lost 0 bases, the J end lost 3 bases, and 15 bases lay between the germline ends. The CDR3 has 17 amino acids. Germline V CDR1 and CDR2: KGHSY, FQNENV. CDR3 loop: CASSQSWVQNYNQPQHF. The CDR3 DNA sequence: TGTGCCAGCAGCCAATCTTGGGTACAGAACTACAATCAGCCCCAGCATTTT.

This clonotype was recorded many times. The rearrangement joins TRBV20-1 to TRBJ2-1, with D unresolved. The CDR3 loop spans 14 amino acids. Germline CDR1 DFQATT, CDR2 SNEGSKA (reference sequence). V was trimmed by 0 bases and J by 6 bases, leaving 12 bases between them. CDR3 DNA sequence: TGCAGTGCTAGAGATTTGCCTCTCCGCAATGAGCAGTTCTTC. Protein product: CSARDLPLRNEQFF.

This clonotype has ten or more counts. The rearrangement uses TRBV20-1 and TRBJ1-4, with 9 nucleotides matching TRBD1. The CDR3 has 12 residues. V was pared by 6 bases and J by 6 bases, with 2 bases of the junction left unmatched. CDR1 is DFQATT and CDR2 is SNEGSKA in the germline V gene (reference sequence). The chain's CDR3 is CSAGQGDEKLFF. For the CDR3, the DNA is TGCAGTGCGGGACAGGGTGATGAAAAACTGTTTTTT.

This clonotype was found a few times. This may come from a read error, since a much larger clone is one base off. This chain joins TRBV2 and TRBJ2-4; 10 bases match TRBD1. Losses at the gene ends were 7 bases for V and 6 bases for J; bases not matched to a gene: 6. Germline CDR1 SNHLY, CDR2 FYNNEI. This CDR3 is 14 amino acids long. CDR3 bases: TGTGCCAGCACCCAGACAGGGGGCGTAAACATTCAGTACTTC. Its protein is CASTQTGGVNIQYF.

This clonotype was seen ten or more times. The chain links TRBV5-1 to TRBJ2-5, with 8 bases identical to TRBD1. Per the germline V gene, CDR1 is SGHRS and CDR2 is YFSETQ. This CDR3 contains 11 residues. J was trimmed by 5 bases and V by 7 bases; bases with no gene match: 1. CDR3 amino acids: CASRTGETQYF. Written as DNA, the CDR3 is TGCGCCAGCCGGACAGGGGAGACCCAGTACTTC.

This clonotype was recorded at least ten times. The chain employs TRBV7-2 and TRBJ1-1; the D gene is possibly TRBD1 (5 bases). Trimming took 5 bases from V and 5 from J, leaving 12 bases between them. The CDR3 runs to 13 residues. Germline loops: CDR1 SGHTA, CDR2 FQGNSA. The CDR3 loop reads CASSTQGETEAFF. The DNA of the CDR3 is TGTGCCAGCAGCACCCAGGGAGAGACTGAAGCTTTCTTT.

This clonotype was observed at least ten times. J is TRBJ2-7 and V is TRBV5-1; TRBD2 is a possible D gene (5 bases). Trimming cost V 0 bases and J 0 bases, with 13 bases left between them. The length of the CDR3 is 16 residues. Germline assignment: CDR1 SGHRS and CDR2 YFSETQ. This CDR3 reads CASSLVSGSSSYEQYF. In DNA form, the CDR3 reads TGCGCCAGCAGCTTGGTAAGCGGTTCAAGCTCCTACGAGCAGTACTTC.

This clonotype appeared many times. V and J are TRBV24-1 and TRBJ2-5, with 8 bases lining up with TRBD2. The CDR3 runs 16 residues. V dropped 6 bases and J dropped 5; count of bases not matched to a gene: 13. Germline V gene data show CDR1 as KGHDR and CDR2 as SFDVKD. The CDR3 DNA follows: TGTGCCACCAGTAGTCTTACCGGGAGGGCCCAGGAGACCCAGTACTTC. It yields the protein CATSSLTGRAQETQYF.

The rearrangement links TRBV6-5 to TRBJ1-1; D unclear. Germline loops: CDR1 MNHEY, CDR2 SVGAGI. V was shortened by 8 bases and J by 4 bases, with 14 bases between the two germline ends. The CDR3 length is 13 residues. Here the CDR3 DNA reads TGTGCCAGCTCTGCCAATCACGCCACTGAAGCTTTCTTT. Encoded protein: CASSANHATEAFF.

This clonotype showed up many times. The chain carries TRBV20-1 and TRBJ2-7; 8 bases match TRBD2. This CDR3 has 15 residues. Germline lookup yields CDR1 DFQATT and CDR2 SNEGSKA (reference sequence). Trimming took 2 bases from V and 6 from J; bases not matched to a gene: 12. This CDR3 is CSARKGLATILEQYF. CDR3 DNA: TGCAGTGCTAGAAAAGGACTAGCCACCATCCTCGAGCAGTACTTC.

Judged by abundance, this clonotype is medium-sized. The gene calls are TRBV28 and TRBJ2-7; D remains unclear. Trimming pared 2 bases from V and 3 bases from J, leaving 14 bases between. CDR3 length: 15 residues. CDR1 MDHEN and CDR2 SYDVKM come from the germline V gene. The CDR3 coding sequence is TGTGCCAGCAGTTTAGTCCCCTTCGCAAACTACGAGCAGTACTTC. Its translation: CASSLVPFANYEQYF.

This clonotype was counted ten times or more. This rearrangement joins TRBV5-1 to TRBJ2-1; D perhaps matches TRBD1 (5 bases). Trimming took off 2 bases at V and 5 bases at J, with 14 bases between the two ends. In germline, CDR1 is SGHRS, CDR2 YFSETQ. The CDR3 sequence is 15 residues long. The CDR3 loop reads CASSLWRGADNEQFF. In nucleotides, the CDR3 is TGCGCCAGCAGCTTATGGCGTGGGGCCGACAATGAGCAGTTCTTC.

This clonotype has ten or more counts. The V and J genes are TRBV2 and TRBJ2-2, with D perhaps TRBD1 (6 bases). The CDR3 covers 13 residues. The germline V gene has CDR1 SNHLY and CDR2 FYNNEI. Deletions cut 6 bases from V and 7 bases from J, with 12 bases between. CDR3 sequence reads: CASRQTGLGELFF. CDR3 DNA: TGTGCCAGCAGACAGACAGGCCTCGGGGAGCTGTTTTTT.

This clonotype turned up a few times. This chain joins TRBV9 and TRBJ2-2; D gene ambiguous. Germline V gene lookup returns CDR1 SGDLS and CDR2 YYNGEE. The CDR3 covers 12 residues. The V end was cut by 1 base, the J end by 5 bases, with 3 bases between. The CDR3 region is CASSVRTGELFF. As DNA, the CDR3 is TGTGCCAGCAGCGTACGGACCGGGGAGCTGTTTTTT.

The gene calls are TRBV11-2 and TRBJ2-7, with 8 nucleotides matching TRBD2. The CDR3 runs to 14 residues. Germline values: CDR1 SGHAT, CDR2 FQNNGV. V shed 5 bases and J 0 bases; nucleotides not matched to a gene: 3. CDR3 protein: CASSKTSGSYEQYF. The CDR3 DNA sequence: TGTGCCAGCAGCAAAACTAGCGGCTCCTACGAGCAGTACTTC.

This chain joins TRBV6-6 and TRBJ2-3; D unresolved. Between the trimmed V and J ends, which lost 5 bases and 4 bases, there was a span of 10 bases. The V gene's germline CDR1 is MNHNY and CDR2 SVGAGI (reference sequence). The CDR3 contains 13 residues. CDR3 sequence (DNA): TGTGCCAGCAGTCCCCATCGATCAGATACGCAGTATTTT. Translation gives CASSPHRSDTQYF.

This clonotype was observed at least ten times. The V and J genes are TRBV4-3 and TRBJ1-2; maybe TRBD1 (5 bases). CDR3 size: 18 residues. The germline V gene has CDR1 LGHNA and CDR2 YSLEER. V was pared by 1 base and J by 8 bases, with 26 bases between. CDR3 residues: CASSQGDGERHRKRGYTF. CDR3 nucleotide sequence: TGCGCCAGCAGCCAAGGGGACGGGGAAAGACACCGCAAAAGAGGCTACACCTTC.

The gene calls are TRBV29-1 and TRBJ2-7; D is unresolved. The CDR3 contains 10 residues. In germline, CDR1 is SQVTM, CDR2 ANQGSEA. CDR3 nucleotides: TGCATTATGGTCACCTACGAGCAGTACGTC. As protein: CIMVTYEQYV.